This passage covers 26 T cell receptor beta chains from one sample sequenced in a study of CD8 T cells in Susac syndrome (dated by TCRdb to about 2019). The receptor library was made with the immunoSEQ multiplex PCR assay. RNA was extracted with the RNeasy kit and roughly 0.45 to 1 ug was reverse transcribed using random hexamers. TCRdb's own reprocessing of the public reads used fastp at Q25 and MiXCR and kept productive beta chains. Rows are unified per CDR3 protein, each entry keeping the most common DNA and genes. In all, the sample holds roughly 160,000 distinct CDR3 sequences, and 90% to 95% of those were seen once. The biggest ten clones account for about 0.13% of the sample. The material sequenced was CD4+ T cells from PBMCs. These receptor sequences come from a human donor in good health.

The rearrangement joins TRBV20-1 to TRBJ1-5; no clear D. The CDR3 loop spans 12 amino acids. V was clipped by 3 bases and J by 4 bases, with 7 bases between them. The germline V gene has CDR1 DFQATT and CDR2 SNEGSKA (reference sequence). The CDR3 here is CSASLRNQPQHF. In DNA, the CDR3 is TGCAGTGCTAGTTTGAGAAATCAGCCCCAGCATTTT.

The gene calls are TRBV12-3 or TRBV12-4 and TRBJ2-2; 7 nucleotides align to TRBD2. J lost 7 bases, V lost 5 bases, and 7 bases had no gene match. CDR3 length: 14 amino acids. In DNA, the CDR3 is TGTGCCAGCAGTCTCCGGGGCGGGGGCGGGGAGCTGTTTTTT. Protein product: CASSLRGGGGELFF.

The chain combines TRBV25-1 with TRBJ1-6; a possible D gene is TRBD1 (5 bases). Per germline, CDR1 MGHDK and CDR2 SYGVNS. Trimming took off 3 bases at V and 8 bases at J, with 17 bases between the two ends. The CDR3 spans 16 residues. This CDR3 reads CASSDTWPGIDSPLHF. The CDR3 region has the DNA TGTGCCAGCAGTGATACTTGGCCAGGGATAGATTCACCCCTCCACTTT.

This chain links TRBV20-1 with TRBJ2-3; maybe TRBD2 (6 bases). Per germline, CDR1 DFQATT and CDR2 SNEGSKA (reference sequence). The CDR3 runs 12 residues. V was pared by 6 bases and J by 4 bases, with 11 bases between. Written as DNA, the CDR3 is TGCAGTGCCGATGGCGGGGCAGATACGCAGTATTTT. Encoded protein: CSADGGADTQYF.

This clonotype has a single count. V and J are TRBV7-9 and TRBJ2-7, with D unresolved. This CDR3 contains 13 residues. The V gene lost 5 bases and the J gene lost 6 bases, with 14 bases spanning the gap. Germline CDR1 reads SEHNR; CDR2 reads FQNEAQ (reference sequence). CDR3 residues: CASSQVLAGEQYF. The CDR3 DNA sequence: TGTGCCAGCAGCCAAGTTCTCGCCGGCGAGCAGTACTTC.

The V gene is TRBV3-1, the J gene TRBJ2-5; 14 bases fit TRBD2. The CDR3 is 16 amino acids. Germline V gene sequence: CDR1 LGHDT, CDR2 YNNKEL (reference sequence). The trim removed 3 bases at V and 5 bases at J, leaving 5 bases unmatched. The CDR3 is CASSQRTSGGRETQYF. The DNA for the CDR3 is TGTGCCAGCAGCCAGCGGACTAGCGGGGGGAGGGAGACCCAGTACTTC.

V and J are TRBV5-6 and TRBJ1-2, with TRBD1 matching over 7 bases. CDR1 and CDR2 from the germline V gene are SGHDT and YYEEEE. Unmatched junction bases numbered 6, after V lost 2 bases and J lost 8 bases. CDR3 length: 13 amino acids. In DNA, the CDR3 is TGTGCCAGCAGCTTTCAGGGGGACGGAGGCTACACCTTC. Translating it yields CASSFQGDGGYTF.

The J gene is TRBJ2-7, the V gene TRBV6-5; no reliable D call. CDR1 is MNHEY and CDR2 is SVGAGI in the germline V gene. V lost 2 bases, J lost 2 bases, and 10 bases lay in between. CDR3 length: 14 residues. CDR3 region: CASSYGRMAYEQYF. CDR3 bases: TGTGCCAGCAGTTACGGCAGGATGGCCTACGAGCAGTACTTC.

The chain uses TRBV2 and TRBJ2-2, with D unclear. CDR3 length equals 15 residues. Germline V lookup: CDR1 SNHLY, CDR2 FYNNEI. Deletions cut 7 bases from V and 2 bases from J, with 14 bases between. CDR3 in amino acids: CASNSQGPNTGELFF. CDR3 nucleotides: TGTGCCAGCAATTCTCAAGGGCCTAACACCGGGGAGCTGTTTTTT.

In its sample, this clonotype was seen once. The gene calls are TRBV10-3 and TRBJ1-1; D is undetermined. The CDR3 consists of 15 residues. Trimming removed 4 bases at V and 1 base at J, with 13 bases between. Germline V gene data show CDR1 as ENHRY and CDR2 as SYGVKD. The CDR3 loop is CAISGASGQNTEAFF. In DNA form, the CDR3 reads TGTGCCATCAGTGGGGCGAGCGGGCAGAACACTGAAGCTTTCTTT.

The chain combines TRBV21-1 with TRBJ2-1. TRBV21-1 is recorded as a pseudogene. This CDR3 contains 11 residues. The CDR3 nucleotides are TGTGCCAGCAGCCGCCGGAATGAGCAGTTCTTC. It yields the protein CASSRRNEQFF.

This chain joins TRBV29-1 and TRBJ1-2; D may be TRBD1 (5 bases). The CDR3 is 12 amino acids. Germline values: CDR1 SQVTM, CDR2 ANQGSEA. Trimming pared 7 bases from V and 2 bases from J, leaving 11 bases between. CDR3 nucleotide sequence: TGCAGCGGTGGGGACCCAAACTATGGCTACACCTTC. Translation gives CSGGDPNYGYTF.

This clonotype is a singleton in its sample. The chain uses TRBV6-5 and TRBJ2-7, with 7 positions matching TRBD2. This CDR3 is 12 amino acids long. The ends lost 5 bases at V and 9 bases at J; junction bases unmatched: 7. In germline, CDR1 is MNHEY, CDR2 SVGAGI. As DNA, the CDR3 is TGTGCCAGCAGTGCCGGGGGAGGGGTGCAGTACTTC. It specifies CASSAGGGVQYF.

This chain links TRBV27 with TRBJ1-2; 9 bases agree with TRBD1. The CDR3 consists of 16 residues. Germline assignment: CDR1 MNHEY and CDR2 SMNVEV (reference sequence). Trimming at V came to 2 bases and at J to 4 bases, leaving 8 bases not matched to a gene. Written as DNA, the CDR3 is TGTGCCAGCAGTTTACAGGGACAGGGCGGGACCTATGGCTACACCTTC. It yields the protein CASSLQGQGGTYGYTF.

This chain uses TRBV19 with TRBJ1-2; 8 nucleotides agree with TRBD1. Trimming took 6 bases from V and 8 from J; bases not matched to a gene: 8. The CDR3 contains 13 residues. Germline values: CDR1 LNHDA, CDR2 SQIVND (reference sequence). CDR3 DNA sequence: TGTGCCAGTAGCGGACAGGGTGGCGGAGGCTACACCTTC. Its translation is CASSGQGGGGYTF.

The rearrangement links TRBV5-4 to TRBJ2-7; 9 positions match TRBD2. The CDR3 has 16 residues. Trimming took 0 bases from V and 3 from J; bases not matched to a gene: 7. CDR1 and CDR2 (germline): SGHNT, YYREEE (reference sequence). CDR3 DNA sequence: TGTGCCAGCAGCTTGGGAGGACTAGCGAGCGACTACGAGCAGTACTTC. Protein product: CASSLGGLASDYEQYF.

V gene TRBV20-1 combines with J gene TRBJ2-7; D is unresolved. The V end was cut by 4 bases, the J end by 0 bases, with 13 bases between. From germline, CDR1 is DFQATT and CDR2 SNEGSKA (reference sequence). The CDR3 has 14 amino acids. The CDR3 nucleotides are TGCAGTGCTAAGCTCGAAAGGAGCTCCTACGAGCAGTACTTC. This sequence encodes CSAKLERSSYEQYF.

This CDR3 reads CASILDRGPYEQYF. In DNA, the CDR3 is TGTGCCAGCATTCTTGACAGGGGGCCCTACGAGCAGTACTTC. The chain recombines TRBV6-2 or TRBV6-3 with TRBJ2-7; 10 nucleotides align to TRBD1. The trim removed 7 bases at V and 2 bases at J, leaving 5 bases unmatched. In germline, CDR1 is MNHEY, CDR2 SVGEGT. This CDR3 spans 14 amino acids.

The chain is built from TRBV3-1 and TRBJ1-1; D remains unclear. The CDR3 extends over 14 amino acids. CDR1 is LGHDT and CDR2 is YNNKEL in the germline V gene (reference sequence). Trimming stripped 1 base from V and 1 base from J, with 7 bases between. CDR3 DNA sequence: TGTGCCAGCAGCCAAGTCGGATCGAACACTGAAGCTTTCTTT. It specifies CASSQVGSNTEAFF.

This chain joins TRBV23-1 and TRBJ1-5; 11 nucleotides align to TRBD1. TRBV23-1 is sorted into the ORF group, with uncertain function. This CDR3 has 16 amino acids. With V trimmed by 3 bases and J by 6 bases, 7 bases remained unmatched. CDR3 loop: CASSHQRTGGGQPQHF. The CDR3 DNA sequence: TGCGCCAGCAGTCACCAAAGGACAGGGGGCGGTCAGCCCCAGCATTTT.

The genes are TRBV5-1 and TRBJ2-2; TRBD1 matches at 8 bases. CDR3 length: 15 amino acids. V lost 5 bases to trimming and J lost 5 bases; unmatched junction nucleotides: 8. From germline, CDR1 is SGHRS and CDR2 YFSETQ. The CDR3 DNA reads TGCGCCAGCAGTTTCGGACAGGGTCCAACCGGGGAGCTGTTTTTT. Protein product: CASSFGQGPTGELFF.

The chain carries TRBV5-1 and TRBJ2-7, with 8 bases fitting TRBD1. Germline assignment: CDR1 SGHRS and CDR2 YFSETQ. V was clipped by 4 bases and J by 4 bases; unmatched bases: 7. The CDR3 extends over 14 amino acids. This CDR3 reads CASSPDRADYEQYF. CDR3 nucleotides: TGCGCCAGCAGCCCGGACAGGGCAGATTACGAGCAGTACTTC.

The chain is built from TRBV20-1 and TRBJ2-7; D possibly corresponds to TRBD1 (5 bases). Germline lookup yields CDR1 DFQATT and CDR2 SNEGSKA (reference sequence). The ends were cut back, 0 bases at V and 5 bases at J, with 14 bases in the middle. The CDR3 extends over 14 amino acids. The chain's CDR3 is CSARDLAGQHEQYF. CDR3 DNA sequence: TGCAGTGCTAGAGATCTGGCAGGGCAACACGAGCAGTACTTC.

This clonotype appeared once. CDR3 loop: CASSLGGGIPQETQYF. In nucleotides, the CDR3 is TGTGCCAGCAGCTTAGGCGGGGGGATACCTCAAGAGACCCAGTACTTC. The chain recombines TRBV7-2 with TRBJ2-5, with 8 positions matching TRBD2. CDR1 is SGHTA, CDR2 FQGNSA, per germline. This CDR3 region has 16 residues. V lost 1 base, J lost 2 bases, and 6 bases stayed unmatched.

The CDR3 sequence: CASSPRGGAIYNEQFF. The CDR3 bases are TGTGCCAGCAGCCCTCGGGGCGGGGCGATCTACAATGAGCAGTTCTTC. The chain recombines TRBV4-2 with TRBJ2-1; D might be TRBD2 (6 bases). Between the trimmed V and J ends, which lost 4 bases and 3 bases, there was a span of 16 bases. The CDR3 spans 16 residues. Germline CDR1 reads LGHNA; CDR2 reads YNFKEQ.

The CDR3 here is CAWSVGTGTDTQYF. In DNA, the CDR3 is TGTGCCTGGAGTGTAGGTACGGGTACAGATACGCAGTATTTT. The rearrangement links TRBV30 to TRBJ2-3; D unresolved. Germline V gene data show CDR1 as GTSNPN and CDR2 as SVGIG (reference sequence). The CDR3 consists of 14 residues. The V end was cut by 0 bases, the J end by 3 bases, with 10 bases between.